The next 19 T cell receptor beta chains were all read from a single sample in a study of radiotherapy plus CTLA-4 blockade in lung cancer. Data came from immunoSEQ multiplex PCR; TCRdb stores just in-frame clones and leaves some out. The table lists 81,000 or so clones, roughly four fifths of them singletons. The specimen was peripheral blood, collected from a patient treated with radiotherapy plus ipilimumab. The receptors were sampled from a human donor with non-small cell lung cancer that progressed on radiotherapy plus ipilimumab.

The V call is TRBV4-3, the J call TRBJ1-2; D possibly corresponds to TRBD1 (6 bases). The CDR3 has 13 residues. V gave up 4 bases and J gave up 7 bases, with 13 bases separating them. Germline assignment: CDR1 LGHNA and CDR2 YSLEER. The chain's CDR3 is CASSRDTGSGYTF. CDR3 nucleotides: TGCGCCAGCAGCCGGGACACTGGCAGTGGCTACACCTTC.

This chain uses TRBV6-1 with TRBJ1-4; TRBD1 matches at 7 bases. This CDR3 is built from 16 residues. The germline gives CDR1 MNHNS, CDR2 SASEGT. V was clipped by 4 bases and J by 5 bases; unmatched bases: 10. CDR3 DNA: TGTGCCAGCAGTGGGGCCAACAGGGGAGGGAATGAAAAACTGTTTTTT. Translated: CASSGANRGGNEKLFF.

This chain uses TRBV10-3 with TRBJ2-1, with 13 bases aligning to TRBD2. The CDR3 contains 16 residues. The V and J ends lost 10 bases and 4 bases, in that order; junction bases with no gene match: 10. From germline, CDR1 is ENHRY and CDR2 SYGVKD. The CDR3 region is CATLTPGLAGYNEQFF. The CDR3, as DNA: TGTGCCACCCTCACCCCGGGACTAGCGGGATACAATGAGCAGTTCTTC.

There are a few counts of this clone. The V and J genes are TRBV7-9 and TRBJ2-7; D is unresolved. The CDR3 covers 14 residues. Between the trimmed V and J ends, which lost 3 bases and 6 bases, there was a span of 15 bases. CDR1 SEHNR and CDR2 FQNEAQ come from the germline V gene (reference sequence). The CDR3 sequence: CASSLGQASSEQYF. CDR3 DNA sequence: TGTGCCAGCAGCTTGGGTCAGGCCTCTAGCGAGCAGTACTTC.

This clone appeared a single time. The rearrangement uses TRBV7-2 and TRBJ1-1; 9 bases line up with TRBD1. Germline V lookup: CDR1 SGHTA, CDR2 FQGNSA. The CDR3 spans 16 residues. Unmatched junction bases numbered 7, after V lost 5 bases and J lost 0 bases. CDR3 sequence reads: CASSPGTGRVNTEAFF. The CDR3 DNA follows: TGTGCCAGCAGCCCCGGGACAGGGAGGGTGAACACTGAAGCTTTCTTT.

CDR3 protein: CASSGLAGGDGETQYF. The DNA of the CDR3 is TGTGCCAGCAGCGGACTAGCGGGGGGGGACGGCGAGACCCAGTACTTC. This chain joins TRBV7-2 and TRBJ2-5; 15 bases map to TRBD2. V lost 5 bases and J lost 5; bases outside the gene matches: 6. Germline V gives CDR1 SGHTA, CDR2 FQGNSA. The CDR3 spans 16 residues.

This sequence joins TRBV5-6 and TRBJ2-5; D possibly corresponds to TRBD1 (7 bases). V lost 3 bases and J 5 bases, leaving 14 bases between the germline ends. This CDR3 region has 14 residues. Germline CDR1 is SGHDT and CDR2 is YYEEEE. The CDR3 nucleotides are TGTGCCAGCAGCTCTGGAGGGGGCAGGGAGACCCAGTACTTC. Amino acid sequence: CASSSGGGRETQYF.

Only a few counts were recorded for this clone. J is TRBJ1-1 and V is TRBV19; D is unresolved. This CDR3 contains 13 residues. V was clipped by 9 bases and J by 0 bases, with 11 bases between them. Germline lookup yields CDR1 LNHDA and CDR2 SQIVND (reference sequence). CDR3 coding DNA: TGTGCCAGCCGGAGGGAGATGAACACTGAAGCTTTCTTT. Its protein product is CASRREMNTEAFF.

The J gene is TRBJ2-5, the V gene TRBV13, with 11 bases identical to TRBD2. Germline CDR1 and CDR2: PRHDT and FYEKMQ (reference sequence). The CDR3 has 16 residues. Trimming at V came to 5 bases and at J to 4 bases, leaving 9 bases not matched to a gene. CDR3 protein: CASSLSGGAPGETQYF. CDR3 DNA: TGTGCCAGCAGCCTTAGCGGGGGGGCCCCCGGAGAGACCCAGTACTTC.

The rearrangement joins TRBV5-1 to TRBJ1-1; maybe TRBD1 (6 bases). Deletions cut 4 bases from V and 1 base from J, with 14 bases between. Looked up from germline, CDR1 is SGHRS and CDR2 is YFSETQ. CDR3 size: 15 residues. CDR3 bases: TGCGCCAGCAGCCCCGGTGACAGGCAGAACACTGAAGCTTTCTTT. Protein product: CASSPGDRQNTEAFF.

For the CDR3, the DNA is TGTGCCAGCAGCCCGAATAGCGGGAGAGGCACAGATACGCAGTATTTT. The encoded protein is CASSPNSGRGTDTQYF. The V and J genes are TRBV7-6 and TRBJ2-3; 9 bases map to TRBD2. V lost 5 bases to trimming and J lost 1 base; unmatched junction nucleotides: 7. This CDR3 spans 16 amino acids. Germline V gives CDR1 SGHVS, CDR2 FNYEAQ. Combining the CDR3 with reference TRBV7-6 and TRBJ2-3 gives the whole variable domain GAGVSQSPRYKVTKRGQDVALRCDPISGHVSLYWYRQALGQGPEFLTYFNYEAQQDKSGLPNDRFSAERPEGSISTLTIQRTEQRDSAMYRCASSPNSGRGTDTQYFGPGTRLTVL.

This clone is a singleton in its sample. The chain recombines TRBV7-6 with TRBJ1-2; weak D call: TRBD1 (5 bases). The CDR3 runs to 15 residues. The germline V gene has CDR1 SGHVS and CDR2 FNYEAQ. Trimming removed 1 base from V and 1 base from J, with 10 bases in between. CDR3: CASSLEGDSNYGYTF. DNA for the CDR3: TGTGCCAGCAGCTTAGAGGGAGACAGTAACTATGGCTACACCTTC.

The rearrangement joins TRBV14 to TRBJ2-7; no reliable D call. V was trimmed by 4 bases and J by 0 bases, leaving 25 bases between them. Germline-derived CDR1 and CDR2 are SGHDN and FVKESK. This CDR3 region has 19 residues. The CDR3 loop reads CASSRHPPYGAATSYEQYF. In nucleotides, the CDR3 is TGTGCCAGCAGCCGCCACCCCCCCTATGGCGCGGCGACCTCCTACGAGCAGTACTTC.

The chain combines TRBV27 with TRBJ2-3, with 8 nucleotides matching TRBD2. Germline V lookup: CDR1 MNHEY, CDR2 SMNVEV (reference sequence). The CDR3 runs 15 residues. J was trimmed by 7 bases and V by 0 bases; bases with no gene match: 6. Written as DNA, the CDR3 is TGTGCCAGCAGTTTATCTGCGGGGGGTCCATATACGCAGTATTTT. This gives the protein CASSLSAGGPYTQYF.

The J gene is TRBJ2-5, the V gene TRBV11-2; D remains unclear. Deletions cut 1 base from V and 5 bases from J, with 5 bases between. The germline V gene has CDR1 SGHAT and CDR2 FQNNGV. This CDR3 spans 12 amino acids. In nucleotides, the CDR3 is TGTGCCAGCAGCTTAGCGGGCGAGACCCAGTACTTC. Encoded protein: CASSLAGETQYF.

The rearrangement links TRBV9 to TRBJ2-1; D is unclear. The CDR3 spans 17 residues. The ends were cut back, 0 bases at V and 3 bases at J, with 16 bases in the middle. Germline V lookup: CDR1 SGDLS, CDR2 YYNGEE. CDR3: CASSVDPFSGSYNEQFF. In DNA, the CDR3 is TGTGCCAGCAGCGTAGATCCCTTCTCAGGTAGCTACAATGAGCAGTTCTTC.

This clone is a singleton in its sample. The chain carries TRBV11-3 and TRBJ2-2; TRBD1 might be the D (6 bases). The CDR3 has 16 amino acids. Deletions cut 0 bases from V and 5 bases from J, with 13 bases between. The germline V gene encodes CDR1 SGHNT and CDR2 YENEEA. The CDR3 DNA reads TGTGCCAGCAGCTTAGACAGGGGAGTAGCGACCGGGGAGCTGTTTTTT. It specifies CASSLDRGVATGELFF.

The chain couples TRBV30 to TRBJ2-2, with a possible D match to TRBD1 (5 bases). Trimming cost V 0 bases and J 4 bases, with 18 bases left between them. The germline CDR1 and CDR2 sequences are GTSNPN and SVGIG (reference sequence). The CDR3 has 17 residues. CDR3 sequence reads: CAWSVRWQWGGTGELFF. The CDR3 bases are TGTGCCTGGAGTGTAAGGTGGCAATGGGGCGGCACCGGGGAGCTGTTTTTT.

J is TRBJ2-4 and V is TRBV6-5; TRBD2 aligns across 10 bases. The V gene's germline CDR1 is MNHEY and CDR2 SVGAGI. V lost 0 bases and J lost 9; bases outside the gene matches: 8. This CDR3 has 16 residues. CDR3 loop: CASSYSTSGASGIQYF. CDR3 bases: TGTGCCAGCAGTTACTCCACTAGCGGGGCCTCCGGCATTCAGTACTTC.